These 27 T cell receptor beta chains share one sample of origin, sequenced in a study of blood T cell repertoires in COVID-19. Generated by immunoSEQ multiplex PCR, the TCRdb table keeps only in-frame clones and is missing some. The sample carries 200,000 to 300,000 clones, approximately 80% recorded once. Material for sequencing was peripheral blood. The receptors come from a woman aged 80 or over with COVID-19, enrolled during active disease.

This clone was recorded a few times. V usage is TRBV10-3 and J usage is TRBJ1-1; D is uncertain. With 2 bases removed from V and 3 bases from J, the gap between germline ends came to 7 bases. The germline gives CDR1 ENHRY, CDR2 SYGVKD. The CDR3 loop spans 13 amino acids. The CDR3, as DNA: TGTGCCATCAGTGAGACTGGAGACACTGAAGCTTTCTTT. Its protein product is CAISETGDTEAFF.

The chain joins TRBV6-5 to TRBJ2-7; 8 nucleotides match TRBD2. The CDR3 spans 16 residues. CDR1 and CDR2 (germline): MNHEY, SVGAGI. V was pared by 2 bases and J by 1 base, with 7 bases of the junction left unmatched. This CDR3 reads CASSYGAGGRSYEQYF. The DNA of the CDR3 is TGTGCCAGCAGTTACGGGGCGGGAGGTAGATCCTACGAGCAGTACTTC.

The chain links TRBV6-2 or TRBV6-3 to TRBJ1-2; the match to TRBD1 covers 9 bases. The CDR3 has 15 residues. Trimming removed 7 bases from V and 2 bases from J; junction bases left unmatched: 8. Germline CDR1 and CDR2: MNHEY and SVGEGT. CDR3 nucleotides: TGTGCCAGCACCCCGTATGGACAGGGGAACTATGGCTACACCTTC. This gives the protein CASTPYGQGNYGYTF.

The CDR3 nucleotides read TGTGCCAGCAGCCAAGGTGGGCGGACTAGCGGAAACACCGGGGAGCTGTTTTTT. The encoded protein is CASSQGGRTSGNTGELFF. The chain carries TRBV3-1 (or the pseudogene TRBV3-2) and TRBJ2-2; 10 nucleotides match TRBD2. The CDR3 loop spans 18 amino acids. J gave up 2 bases and V 1 base, and 7 bases lay outside the gene matches. Germline V lookup: CDR1 LGHDT, CDR2 YNNKEL (reference sequence).

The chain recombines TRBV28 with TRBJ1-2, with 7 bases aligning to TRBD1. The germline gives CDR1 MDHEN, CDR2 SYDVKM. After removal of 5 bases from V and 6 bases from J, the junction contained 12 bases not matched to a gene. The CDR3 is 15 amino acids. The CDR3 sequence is CASSPLRGGLDGYTF. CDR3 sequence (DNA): TGTGCCAGCAGTCCCTTGAGAGGGGGCCTAGATGGCTACACCTTC.

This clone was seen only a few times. As DNA, the CDR3 is TGCGCCAGCAGCTTACAACCAGGGACAGGGGTGGAGCAGTACTTC. It encodes CASSLQPGTGVEQYF. This sequence joins TRBV5-1 and TRBJ2-7, with 10 bases identical to TRBD1. CDR3 length: 15 residues. Germline V gene lookup returns CDR1 SGHRS and CDR2 YFSETQ. V trimming: 2 bases; J trimming: 7 bases; junction bases outside the gene matches: 9.

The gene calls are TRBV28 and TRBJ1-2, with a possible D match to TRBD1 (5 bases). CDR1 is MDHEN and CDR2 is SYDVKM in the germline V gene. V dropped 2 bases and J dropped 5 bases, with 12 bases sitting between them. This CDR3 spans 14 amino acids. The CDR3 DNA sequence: TGTGCCAGCAGTTTAGGGGGGATCGGGTATGGCTACACCTTC. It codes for CASSLGGIGYGYTF.

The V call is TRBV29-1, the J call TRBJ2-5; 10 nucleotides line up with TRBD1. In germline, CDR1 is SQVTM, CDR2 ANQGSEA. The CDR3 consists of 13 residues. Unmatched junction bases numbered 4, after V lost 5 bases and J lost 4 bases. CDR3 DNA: TGCAGCGTTCGACAGGGGGCGGGAGAGACCCAGTACTTC. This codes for CSVRQGAGETQYF.

The CDR3 reads CASSLNLGGSGNTEAFF. CDR3 nucleotides: TGTGCCAGCAGCCTTAATCTAGGGGGCTCCGGAAACACTGAAGCTTTCTTT. The chain carries TRBV3-1 (or the pseudogene TRBV3-2) and TRBJ1-1; 7 bases fit TRBD1. Looked up from germline, CDR1 is LGHDT and CDR2 is YNNKEL (reference sequence). The CDR3 is 17 amino acids. J was trimmed by 2 bases and V by 4 bases; bases with no gene match: 13.

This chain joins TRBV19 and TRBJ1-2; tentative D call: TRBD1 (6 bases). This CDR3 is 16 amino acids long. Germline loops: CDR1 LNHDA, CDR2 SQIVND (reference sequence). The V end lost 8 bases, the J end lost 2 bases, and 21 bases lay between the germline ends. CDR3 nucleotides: TGTGCCAGTTCTGCCAGGGGACTATTGGGGAACTATGGCTACACCTTC. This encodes CASSARGLLGNYGYTF.

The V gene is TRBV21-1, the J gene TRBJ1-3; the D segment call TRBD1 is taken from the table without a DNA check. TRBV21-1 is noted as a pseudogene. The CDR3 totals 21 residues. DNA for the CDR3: TGTGCCAGCAGCGCTCTCCAGCGCGTGACAGGGGGCCTCTACTCTGGAAACACCATATATTTT. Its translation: CASSALQRVTGGLYSGNTIYF.

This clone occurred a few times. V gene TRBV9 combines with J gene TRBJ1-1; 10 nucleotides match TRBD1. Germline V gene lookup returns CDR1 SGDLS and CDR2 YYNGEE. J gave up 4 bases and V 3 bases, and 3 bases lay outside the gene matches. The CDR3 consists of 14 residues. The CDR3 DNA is TGTGCCAGCAGCGCCGGGACAGGGGCCACTGAAGCTTTCTTT. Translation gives CASSAGTGATEAFF.

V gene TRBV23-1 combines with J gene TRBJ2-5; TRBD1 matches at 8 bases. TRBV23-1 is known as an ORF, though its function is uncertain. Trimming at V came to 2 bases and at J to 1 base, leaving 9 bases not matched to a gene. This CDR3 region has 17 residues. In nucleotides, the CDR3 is TGCGCCAGCAGTCAACCCAGGACAGGGTTCTCCCAAGAGACCCAGTACTTC. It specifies CASSQPRTGFSQETQYF.

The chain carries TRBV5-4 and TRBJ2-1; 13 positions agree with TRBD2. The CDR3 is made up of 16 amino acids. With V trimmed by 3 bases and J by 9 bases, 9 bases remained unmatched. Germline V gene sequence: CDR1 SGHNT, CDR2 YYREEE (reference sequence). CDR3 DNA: TGTGCCAGCAGCTCTAACAGAGGACTAGCGGGAGCTGAGCAGTTCTTC. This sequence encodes CASSSNRGLAGAEQFF.

The CDR3 sequence: CASSDSGGTQYF. CDR3 in DNA: TGTGCCAGCAGTGACTCGGGGGGGACCCAGTACTTC. The chain links TRBV6-4 to TRBJ2-5, with D maybe TRBD2 (6 bases). V lost 0 bases, J lost 7 bases, and 6 bases lay in between. Germline CDR1 reads MRHNA; CDR2 reads SNTAGT. The CDR3 consists of 12 residues.

As DNA, the CDR3 is TGTGCCAGCTCAAGGACAGACACGAATGAGCAGTTCTTC. As protein: CASSRTDTNEQFF. The chain recombines TRBV18 with TRBJ2-1, with a tentative D call TRBD1 (6 bases). V was shortened by 5 bases and J by 7 bases, with 12 bases between the two germline ends. The CDR3 spans 13 residues. CDR1 is KGHSH, CDR2 LQKENI, per germline.

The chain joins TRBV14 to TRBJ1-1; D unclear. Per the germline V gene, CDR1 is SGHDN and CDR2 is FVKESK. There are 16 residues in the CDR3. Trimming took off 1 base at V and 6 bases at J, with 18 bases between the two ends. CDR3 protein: CASSQVGSRVRPEAFF. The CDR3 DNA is TGTGCCAGCAGCCAAGTGGGGTCGAGGGTTCGGCCTGAAGCTTTCTTT.

The DNA for the CDR3 is TGTGCCAGCAGCCGGACTTGGACTAGTGCAGAGACCCAGTACTTC. Translation: CASSRTWTSAETQYF. The V gene is TRBV28, the J gene TRBJ2-5; TRBD2 agrees at 7 bases. The length of the CDR3 is 15 residues. V dropped 6 bases and J dropped 4; count of bases not matched to a gene: 11. Germline V gives CDR1 MDHEN, CDR2 SYDVKM.

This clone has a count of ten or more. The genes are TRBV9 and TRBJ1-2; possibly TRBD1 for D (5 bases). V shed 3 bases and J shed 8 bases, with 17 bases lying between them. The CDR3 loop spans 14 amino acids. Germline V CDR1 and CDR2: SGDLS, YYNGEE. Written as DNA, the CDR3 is TGTGCCAGCAGCGCCAATCGGGGGGGTGCGGGCTACACCTTC. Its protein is CASSANRGGAGYTF.

CDR3 protein: CASSLGRGRTSYEQYF. DNA for the CDR3: TGTGCCAGCAGCTTGGGAAGGGGGCGGACTTCCTACGAGCAGTACTTC. The rearrangement joins TRBV11-3 to TRBJ2-7, with TRBD1 matching 7 bases. The CDR3 contains 16 residues. V lost 3 bases, J lost 1 base, and 9 bases stayed unmatched. Germline lookup yields CDR1 SGHNT and CDR2 YENEEA.

The CDR3 nucleotides are TGTGCCAGCAGCTTCCCCCGGGGTACGCAGTATTTT. Encoded protein: CASSFPRGTQYF. The rearrangement links TRBV5-4 to TRBJ2-3; possibly TRBD2 for D (5 bases). This CDR3 region has 12 residues. Per germline, CDR1 SGHNT and CDR2 YYREEE (reference sequence). V lost 2 bases to trimming and J lost 8 bases, with 9 bases between them.

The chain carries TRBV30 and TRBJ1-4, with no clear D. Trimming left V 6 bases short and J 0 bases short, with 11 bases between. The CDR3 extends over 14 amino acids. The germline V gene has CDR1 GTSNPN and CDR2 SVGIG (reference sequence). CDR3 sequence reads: CACSGTPTNEKLFF. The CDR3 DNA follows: TGTGCCTGTTCAGGAACGCCAACTAATGAAAAACTGTTTTTT. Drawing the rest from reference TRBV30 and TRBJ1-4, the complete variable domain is SQTIHQWPATLVQPVGSPLSLECTVEGTSNPNLYWYRQAAGRGLQLLFYSVGIGQISSEVPQNLSASRPQDRQFILSSKKLLLSDSGFYLCACSGTPTNEKLFFGSGTQLSVL.

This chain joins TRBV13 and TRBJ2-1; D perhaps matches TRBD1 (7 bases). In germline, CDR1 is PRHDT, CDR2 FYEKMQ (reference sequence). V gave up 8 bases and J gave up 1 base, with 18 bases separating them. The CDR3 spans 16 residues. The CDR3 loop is CASSGGGHRSYNEQFF. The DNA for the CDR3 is TGTGCCAGCTCAGGGGGAGGCCACCGTTCCTACAATGAGCAGTTCTTC.

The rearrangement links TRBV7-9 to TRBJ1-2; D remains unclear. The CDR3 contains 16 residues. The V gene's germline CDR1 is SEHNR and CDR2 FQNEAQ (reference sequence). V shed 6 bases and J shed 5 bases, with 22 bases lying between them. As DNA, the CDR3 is TGTGCCAGCAGTTCTCATAGGCAGGTTCTCTTTTATGGCTACACCTTC. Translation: CASSSHRQVLFYGYTF.

The CDR3 nucleotides read TGTGCCAGCAGCTTCACCGACAGGGTGACCTACAATGAGCAGTTCTTC. Its protein product is CASSFTDRVTYNEQFF. The chain couples TRBV9 to TRBJ2-1, with 7 bases identical to TRBD1. The V gene end was trimmed by 4 bases and the J gene end by 2 bases; junction bases not matched to a gene: 9. The CDR3 runs to 16 residues. Germline CDR1 is SGDLS and CDR2 is YYNGEE.

CDR3 DNA: TGTGCCAGCAGCTTAGACAGGGGAGGTGGCTACACCTTC. It specifies CASSLDRGGGYTF. This chain links TRBV7-9 with TRBJ1-2; 7 positions agree with TRBD1. This CDR3 contains 13 residues. V gave up 1 base and J gave up 7 bases; unmatched junction bases: 3. Looked up from germline, CDR1 is SEHNR and CDR2 is FQNEAQ (reference sequence).

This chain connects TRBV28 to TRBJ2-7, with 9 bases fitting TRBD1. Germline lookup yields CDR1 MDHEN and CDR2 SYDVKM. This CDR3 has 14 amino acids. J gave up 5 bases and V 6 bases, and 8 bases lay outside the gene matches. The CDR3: CASRSPGQGHEQYF. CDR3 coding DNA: TGTGCCAGCAGGTCACCGGGACAGGGCCACGAGCAGTACTTC.